The next 26 T cell receptor beta chains were all read from a single sample in a study of shared clonotypes between healthy human individuals. Using immunoSEQ multiplex PCR, the repertoire was profiled, and TCRdb retains in-frame clones only, with some absent. The sample lists 2 million to 2.5 million clones, approximately 94% occurring once. Specimen: naive CD4+ T cells sorted from blood. The subset here: CD45RA+ positively selected. The receptors were sampled from a man between 18 and 35 years old in good health.

This clone was seen only once. The chain couples TRBV11-3 to TRBJ2-5, with 10 bases identical to TRBD2. CDR1 and CDR2 from the germline V gene are SGHNT and YENEEA. J was trimmed by 2 bases and V by 4 bases; bases with no gene match: 4. This CDR3 has 15 amino acids. In DNA form, the CDR3 reads TGTGCCAGCAGCTCGGGACTAGCGCTTCAAGAGACCCAGTACTTC. Protein sequence: CASSSGLALQETQYF. The full variable domain, its missing parts supplied by reference TRBV11-3 and TRBJ2-5, is EAGVVQSPRYKIIEKKQPVAFWCNPISGHNTLYWYLQNLGQGPELLIRYENEEAVDDSQLPKDRFSAERLKGVDSTLKIQPAELGDSAVYLCASSSGLALQETQYFGPGTRLLVL.

The rearrangement links TRBV2 to TRBJ1-2; no definite D call. This CDR3 contains 17 residues. V was pared by 6 bases and J by 1 base, with 21 bases between. Germline V lookup: CDR1 SNHLY, CDR2 FYNNEI. CDR3 nucleotides: TGTGCCAGCAGATTGTCGGCATTCGCGGTACTTAACTATGGCTACACCTTC. Protein product: CASRLSAFAVLNYGYTF.

The J gene is TRBJ2-5, the V gene TRBV6-6, with TRBD1 matching 9 bases. Trimming removed 7 bases from V and 4 bases from J; junction bases left unmatched: 7. CDR3 length: 14 amino acids. Germline lookup yields CDR1 MNHNY and CDR2 SVGAGI (reference sequence). CDR3 bases: TGTGCCAGCACCTTACAGGGGGCGGGAGAGACCCAGTACTTC. Translation: CASTLQGAGETQYF.

V gene TRBV6-5 combines with J gene TRBJ1-2; 8 positions match TRBD1. Losses at the gene ends were 7 bases for V and 7 bases for J; bases not matched to a gene: 11. Germline CDR1 reads MNHEY; CDR2 reads SVGAGI. CDR3 size: 14 residues. The CDR3 nucleotides read TGTGCCAGCAAACCGGGACAGGTATCGGCTGGCTACACCTTC. It translates to CASKPGQVSAGYTF.

This clone was recorded once. The chain has TRBV10-3 and TRBJ2-7; the match to TRBD1 covers 7 bases. V lost 0 bases and J lost 2; bases outside the gene matches: 4. This CDR3 comprises 15 residues. The germline V gene has CDR1 ENHRY and CDR2 SYGVKD. CDR3 DNA sequence: TGTGCCATCAGTGAGTCCCGCAGGGGGACCTACGAGCAGTACTTC. Translation gives CAISESRRGTYEQYF.

The gene calls are TRBV7-8 and TRBJ2-1; TRBD2 is a possible D gene (7 bases). The germline gives CDR1 SGHVS, CDR2 FQNEAQ. Trimming took off 5 bases at V and 9 bases at J, with 20 bases between the two ends. The CDR3 covers 15 residues. In DNA form, the CDR3 reads TGTGCCAGCAGCCCTAGCGGAGGGGGGTCAGGTGAGCAGTTCTTC. It encodes CASSPSGGGSGEQFF.

This clone was seen only once. V is TRBV4-3 and J is TRBJ1-5; the match to TRBD1 covers 10 bases. The V gene's germline CDR1 is LGHNA and CDR2 YSLEER. The CDR3 consists of 16 residues. The ends lost 3 bases at V and 2 bases at J; junction bases unmatched: 4. CDR3 region: CASSQGTGAGNQPQHF. The DNA for the CDR3 is TGCGCCAGCAGCCAGGGGACAGGGGCTGGCAATCAGCCCCAGCATTTT.

This chain connects TRBV4-1 to TRBJ2-3; perhaps D is TRBD1 or TRBD2 (5 bases each). The germline CDR1 and CDR2 sequences are MGHRA and YSYEKL. The V and J ends lost 3 bases and 9 bases respectively, with 19 bases between them. The CDR3 consists of 15 residues. The CDR3 loop reads CASSHPPTGTATQYF. The DNA for the CDR3 is TGCGCCAGCAGCCACCCCCCTACCGGGACGGCCACGCAGTATTTT.

The rearrangement links TRBV5-1 to TRBJ2-3; 7 nucleotides match TRBD2. After removal of 4 bases from V and 0 bases from J, the junction contained 8 bases not matched to a gene. Looked up from germline, CDR1 is SGHRS and CDR2 is YFSETQ. The CDR3 contains 16 residues. The CDR3 spells CASSHLAGSSTDTQYF. CDR3 DNA: TGCGCCAGCAGCCATTTAGCGGGTTCTAGCACAGATACGCAGTATTTT.

This clone was recorded only once. The chain has TRBV5-1 and TRBJ2-2; the D call may be TRBD1 or TRBD2 (6 bases each). This CDR3 contains 15 residues. CDR1 is SGHRS, CDR2 YFSETQ, per germline. Trimming pared 1 base from V and 5 bases from J, leaving 12 bases between. CDR3 coding DNA: TGCGCCAGCAGCTTGCCGGGGGCGAGTACCGGGGAGCTGTTTTTT. It translates to CASSLPGASTGELFF.

The sample holds one count of this clone. The chain employs TRBV6-4 and TRBJ2-3; D unresolved. Per the germline V gene, CDR1 is MRHNA and CDR2 is SNTAGT. CDR3 size: 12 residues. V gave up 11 bases and J gave up 3 bases, with 12 bases separating them. DNA of the CDR3: TGTGCCTCCACGTTGGAAACAGATACGCAGTATTTT. Translated, it gives CASTLETDTQYF.

The V gene is TRBV5-1, the J gene TRBJ2-7; tentatively, D is TRBD1 or TRBD2 (5 bases each). Germline V lookup: CDR1 SGHRS, CDR2 YFSETQ. The CDR3 is made up of 14 amino acids. Trimming took off 3 bases at V and 2 bases at J, with 12 bases between the two ends. The CDR3 spells CASSWGSGPYEQYF. The CDR3 region has the DNA TGCGCCAGCAGCTGGGGGTCGGGCCCCTACGAGCAGTACTTC.

The chain carries TRBV21-1 and TRBJ1-2. TRBV21-1 corresponds to a pseudogene. The CDR3 has 11 residues. CDR3 coding DNA: TGTGCCAGCAGTGAATGGGGTGGCTACACCTTC. Translation: CASSEWGGYTF.

V is TRBV2 and J is TRBJ1-1; D remains unclear. The CDR3 is made up of 12 amino acids. Trimming pared 6 bases from V and 4 bases from J, leaving 9 bases between. Per the germline V gene, CDR1 is SNHLY and CDR2 is FYNNEI. The CDR3 sequence is CASRRVGTEAFF. CDR3 sequence (DNA): TGTGCCAGCAGAAGGGTCGGCACTGAAGCTTTCTTT.

With regard to this clone: This sample includes further DNA sequences coding for the same CDR3. The chain combines TRBV6-5 with TRBJ2-2; the D is unclear. Germline values: CDR1 MNHEY, CDR2 SVGAGI. V dropped 8 bases and J dropped 1 base, with 5 bases sitting between them. CDR3 size: 12 residues. In DNA, the CDR3 is TGTGCCAGCTCACGGAACACCGGGGAGCTGTTTTTT. Residues: CASSRNTGELFF.

Only one count was recorded for this clone. DNA of the CDR3: TGTGCCAGCAGTTACGGAATCGACAGGGGGCACGAGCAGTACTTC. This gives the protein CASSYGIDRGHEQYF. V is TRBV6-6 and J is TRBJ2-7, with 10 bases lining up with TRBD1. The CDR3 spans 15 residues. The germline V gene has CDR1 MNHNY and CDR2 SVGAGI (reference sequence). Unmatched junction bases numbered 6, after V lost 2 bases and J lost 5 bases.

The CDR3 region has the DNA TGTGCCAGCTCACCGCTGCCACGGGAGACAGGGTCCTCACCCCTCCACTTT. It is translated as CASSPLPRETGSSPLHF. This chain joins TRBV18 and TRBJ1-6; 7 positions agree with TRBD1. The CDR3 contains 17 residues. Germline CDR1 KGHSH, CDR2 LQKENI. V was clipped by 3 bases and J by 10 bases; unmatched bases: 15.

This chain connects TRBV7-3 to TRBJ2-2; the D is unclear. This CDR3 is 13 amino acids long. CDR1 and CDR2 (germline): SGHTA, FQGTGA. The V end lost 5 bases, the J end lost 6 bases, and 10 bases lay between the germline ends. CDR3 bases: TGTGCCAGCAGCCTAAACCAGGCCGGGGAGCTGTTTTTT. Translation gives CASSLNQAGELFF.

The J gene is TRBJ2-5, the V gene TRBV11-2; no definite D call. CDR1 and CDR2 (germline): SGHAT, FQNNGV. V was cut by 3 bases and J by 5 bases, with 13 bases left in between. CDR3 length: 14 residues. DNA for the CDR3: TGTGCCAGCAGCTTTTGGAGTGGTGGGGAGACCCAGTACTTC. It yields the protein CASSFWSGGETQYF.

The chain combines TRBV5-1 with TRBJ1-6, with 7 bases lining up with TRBD1. Germline CDR1 is SGHRS and CDR2 is YFSETQ. V trimming: 4 bases; J trimming: 7 bases; junction bases outside the gene matches: 11. The CDR3 loop spans 16 amino acids. CDR3 nucleotides: TGCGCCAGCAGCCCAGGGACAGTGGGGACCAATTCACCCCTCCACTTT. Amino acids: CASSPGTVGTNSPLHF.

About this clone: Distinct nucleotide sequences in the sample also encode this CDR3. The chain has TRBV7-6 and TRBJ1-5; 8 nucleotides agree with TRBD1. Germline V gene lookup returns CDR1 SGHVS and CDR2 FNYEAQ. V lost 5 bases, J lost 2 bases, and 5 bases stayed unmatched. This CDR3 region has 15 residues. As DNA, the CDR3 is TGTGCCAGCAGCCTAGACAGGGGAGGCAATCAGCCCCAGCATTTT. This translates into CASSLDRGGNQPQHF.

V gene TRBV7-6 combines with J gene TRBJ2-1, with D maybe TRBD2 (6 bases). The V and J ends lost 5 bases and 10 bases respectively, with 27 bases between them. Germline lookup yields CDR1 SGHVS and CDR2 FNYEAQ. The CDR3 is 17 amino acids. The CDR3 sequence is CASSTEFGRGSGAEQFF. The CDR3, as DNA: TGTGCCAGCAGCACCGAGTTTGGTCGGGGTAGCGGCGCGGAGCAGTTCTTC. Using reference TRBV7-6 and TRBJ2-1 for the parts outside the CDR3, the full variable domain is GAGVSQSPRYKVTKRGQDVALRCDPISGHVSLYWYRQALGQGPEFLTYFNYEAQQDKSGLPNDRFSAERPEGSISTLTIQRTEQRDSAMYRCASSTEFGRGSGAEQFFGPGTRLTVL.

J is TRBJ1-5 and V is TRBV6-5; no reliable D call. Germline CDR1 and CDR2: MNHEY and SVGAGI. This CDR3 has 13 amino acids. V was cut by 4 bases and J by 6 bases, with 10 bases left in between. CDR3 protein: CASSLTMGQPQHF. In DNA form, the CDR3 reads TGTGCCAGCAGTTTAACCATGGGTCAGCCCCAGCATTTT.

V and J are TRBV28 and TRBJ1-2, with TRBD1 as a possible D gene (6 bases). Germline V CDR1 and CDR2: MDHEN, SYDVKM. The CDR3 runs to 12 residues. Between the trimmed V and J ends, which lost 5 bases and 6 bases, there was a span of 10 bases. The CDR3 loop is CASSAQGNGYTF. CDR3 nucleotide sequence: TGTGCCAGCAGTGCGCAGGGGAATGGCTACACCTTC.

The V and J genes are TRBV29-1 and TRBJ2-5; 10 nucleotides align to TRBD2. The ends lost 7 bases at V and 0 bases at J; junction bases unmatched: 8. The CDR3 runs 15 residues. Germline values: CDR1 SQVTM, CDR2 ANQGSEA. For the CDR3, the DNA is TGCAGCGACACGGAACTAGCGGGGAACCAAGAGACCCAGTACTTC. It translates to CSDTELAGNQETQYF.

V and J are TRBV6-1 and TRBJ1-2; D gene unclear. The CDR3 runs to 14 residues. Germline V CDR1 and CDR2: MNHNS, SASEGT. Trimming removed 1 base at V and 7 bases at J, with 13 bases between. For the CDR3, the DNA is TGTGCCAGCAGTGAAGTTCCGAGGGCGGGTGGCTACACCTTC. Residues: CASSEVPRAGGYTF.